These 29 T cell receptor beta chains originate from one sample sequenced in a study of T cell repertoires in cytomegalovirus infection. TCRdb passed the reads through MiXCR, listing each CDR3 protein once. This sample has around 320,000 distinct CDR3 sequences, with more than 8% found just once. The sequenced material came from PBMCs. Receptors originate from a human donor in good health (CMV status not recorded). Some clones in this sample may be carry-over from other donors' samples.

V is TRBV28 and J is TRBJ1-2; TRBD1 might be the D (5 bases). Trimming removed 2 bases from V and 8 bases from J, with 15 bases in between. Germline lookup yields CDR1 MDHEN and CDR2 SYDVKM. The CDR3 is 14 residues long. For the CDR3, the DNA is TGTGCCAGCAGTTTACCGGCCAGGGAAGGAGGCTACACCTTC. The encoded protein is CASSLPAREGGYTF.

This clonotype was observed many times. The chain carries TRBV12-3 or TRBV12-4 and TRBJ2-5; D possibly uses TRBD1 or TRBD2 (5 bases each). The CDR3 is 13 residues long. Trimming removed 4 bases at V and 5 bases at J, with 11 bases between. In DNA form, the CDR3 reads TGTGCCAGCAGTTCGGGGCGGGCGGAGACCCAGTACTTC. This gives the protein CASSSGRAETQYF.

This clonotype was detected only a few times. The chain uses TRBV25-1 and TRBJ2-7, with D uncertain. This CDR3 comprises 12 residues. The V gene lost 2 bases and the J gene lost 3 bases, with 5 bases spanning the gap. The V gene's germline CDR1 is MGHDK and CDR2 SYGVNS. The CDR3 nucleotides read TGTGCCAGCAGTGAAAACCTCTACGAGCAGTACTTC. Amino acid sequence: CASSENLYEQYF.

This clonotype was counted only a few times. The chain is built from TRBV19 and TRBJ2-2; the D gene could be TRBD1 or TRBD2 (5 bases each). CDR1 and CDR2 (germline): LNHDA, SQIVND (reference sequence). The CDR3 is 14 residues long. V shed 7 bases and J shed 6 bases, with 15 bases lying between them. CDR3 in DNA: TGTGCCAGTATCTCTCGAGGGGTTCCCGGGGAGCTGTTTTTT. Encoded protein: CASISRGVPGELFF.

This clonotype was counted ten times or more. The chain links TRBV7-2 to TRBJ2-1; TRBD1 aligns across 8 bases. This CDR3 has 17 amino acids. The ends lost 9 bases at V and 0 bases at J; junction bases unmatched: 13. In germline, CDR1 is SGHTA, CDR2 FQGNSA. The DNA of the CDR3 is TGTGCCAGACCGGATGCCCAGGGGGCCCGCTCCTACAATGAGCAGTTCTTC. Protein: CARPDAQGARSYNEQFF.

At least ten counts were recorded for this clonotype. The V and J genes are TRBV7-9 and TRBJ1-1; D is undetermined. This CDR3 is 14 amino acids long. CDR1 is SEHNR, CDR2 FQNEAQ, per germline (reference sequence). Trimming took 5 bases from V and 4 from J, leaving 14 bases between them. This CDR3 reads CASSHDMGITEAFF. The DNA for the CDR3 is TGTGCCAGCAGCCACGATATGGGAATCACTGAAGCTTTCTTT.

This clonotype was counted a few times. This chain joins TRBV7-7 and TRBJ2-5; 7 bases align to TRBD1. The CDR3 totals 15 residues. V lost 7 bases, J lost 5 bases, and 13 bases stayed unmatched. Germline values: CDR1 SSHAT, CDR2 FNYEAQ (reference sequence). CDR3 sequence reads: CASTRGQYNGETQYF. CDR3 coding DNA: TGTGCCAGCACTAGGGGACAGTACAATGGGGAGACCCAGTACTTC.

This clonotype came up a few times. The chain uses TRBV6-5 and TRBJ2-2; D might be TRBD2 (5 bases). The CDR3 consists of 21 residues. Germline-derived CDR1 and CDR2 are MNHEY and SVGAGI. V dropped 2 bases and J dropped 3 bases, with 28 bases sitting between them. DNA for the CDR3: TGTGCCAGCAGTTACGTACCCTGGCGGGCTAAACACTCTGCTTACACCGGGGAGCTGTTTTTT. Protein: CASSYVPWRAKHSAYTGELFF.

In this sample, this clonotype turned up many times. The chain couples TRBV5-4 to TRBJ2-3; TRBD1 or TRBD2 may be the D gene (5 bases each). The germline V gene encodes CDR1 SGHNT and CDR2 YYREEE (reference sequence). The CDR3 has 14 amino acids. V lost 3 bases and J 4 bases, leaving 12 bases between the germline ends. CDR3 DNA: TGTGCCAGCAGCTCTCCGGGACGCCCAGATACGCAGTATTTT. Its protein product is CASSSPGRPDTQYF. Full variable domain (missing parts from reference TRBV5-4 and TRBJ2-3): ETGVTQSPTHLIKTRGQQVTLRCSSQSGHNTVSWYQQALGQGPQFIFQYYREEENGRGNFPPRFSGLQFPNYSSELNVNALELDDSALYLCASSSPGRPDTQYFGPGTRLTVL.

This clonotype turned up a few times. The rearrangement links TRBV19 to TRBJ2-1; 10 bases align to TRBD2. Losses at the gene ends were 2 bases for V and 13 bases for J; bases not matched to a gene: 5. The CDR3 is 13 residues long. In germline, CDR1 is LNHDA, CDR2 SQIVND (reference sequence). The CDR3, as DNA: TGTGCCAGTAGTATATATAGCGGGAGGTCCCAGTTCTTC. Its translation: CASSIYSGRSQFF.

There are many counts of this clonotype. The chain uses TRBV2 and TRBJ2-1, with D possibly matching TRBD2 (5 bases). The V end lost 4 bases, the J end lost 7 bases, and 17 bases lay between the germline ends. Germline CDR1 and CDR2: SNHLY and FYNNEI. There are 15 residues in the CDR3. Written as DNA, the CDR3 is TGTGCCAGCAGTGGCGAAGCGGCCCTTGGTAATGAGCAGTTCTTC. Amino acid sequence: CASSGEAALGNEQFF.

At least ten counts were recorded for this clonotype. The CDR3 region is CASSYPGGGRETQYF. As DNA, the CDR3 is TGTGCCAGCAGTTACCCGGGCGGGGGGAGAGAGACCCAGTACTTC. The rearrangement links TRBV6-6 to TRBJ2-5, with 8 nucleotides matching TRBD2. CDR1 is MNHNY and CDR2 is SVGAGI in the germline V gene (reference sequence). The ends lost 2 bases at V and 4 bases at J; junction bases unmatched: 6. The CDR3 is 15 residues long.

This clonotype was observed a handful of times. The CDR3, as DNA: TGTGCCACCAGCAGAGGGACAGGGAGTGGAAATCAGCCCCAGCATTTT. Its protein is CATSRGTGSGNQPQHF. This chain connects TRBV15 to TRBJ1-5; TRBD1 matches 8 bases. V lost 1 base, J lost 4 bases, and 6 bases stayed unmatched. This CDR3 spans 16 amino acids. CDR1 is LNHNV, CDR2 YYDKDF, per germline (reference sequence).

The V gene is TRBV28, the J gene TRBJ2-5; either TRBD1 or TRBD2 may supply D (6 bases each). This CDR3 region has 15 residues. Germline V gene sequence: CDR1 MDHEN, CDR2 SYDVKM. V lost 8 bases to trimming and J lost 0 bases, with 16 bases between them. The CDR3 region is CASPEGGMYQETQYF. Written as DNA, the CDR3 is TGTGCCAGCCCTGAGGGGGGAATGTACCAAGAGACCCAGTACTTC.

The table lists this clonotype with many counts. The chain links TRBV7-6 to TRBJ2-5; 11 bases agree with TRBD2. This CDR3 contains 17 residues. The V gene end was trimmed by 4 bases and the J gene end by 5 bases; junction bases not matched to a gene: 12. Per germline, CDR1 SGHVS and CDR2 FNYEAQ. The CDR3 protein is CASSSAPTSGTWETQYF. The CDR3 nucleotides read TGTGCCAGCAGCTCCGCCCCGACTAGCGGGACATGGGAGACCCAGTACTTC.

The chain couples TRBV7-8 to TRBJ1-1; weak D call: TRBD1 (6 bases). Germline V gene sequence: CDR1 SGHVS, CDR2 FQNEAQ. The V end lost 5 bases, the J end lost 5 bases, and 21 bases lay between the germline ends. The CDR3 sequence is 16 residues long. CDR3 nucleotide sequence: TGTGCCAGCAGCACCTGGGACATACAAGTAGGGACTGAAGCTTTCTTT. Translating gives CASSTWDIQVGTEAFF.

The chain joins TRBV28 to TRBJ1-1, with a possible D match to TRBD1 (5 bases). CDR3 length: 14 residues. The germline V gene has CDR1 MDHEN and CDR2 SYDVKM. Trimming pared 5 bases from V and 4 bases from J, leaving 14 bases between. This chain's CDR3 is CASSAGKRSTEAFF. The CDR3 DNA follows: TGTGCCAGCAGTGCAGGGAAACGGAGCACTGAAGCTTTCTTT.

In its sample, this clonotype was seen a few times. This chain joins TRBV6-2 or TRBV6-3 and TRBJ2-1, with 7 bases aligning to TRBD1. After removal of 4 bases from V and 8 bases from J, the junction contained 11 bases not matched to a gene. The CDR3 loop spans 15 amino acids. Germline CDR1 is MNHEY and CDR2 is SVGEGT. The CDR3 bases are TGTGCCAGCAGTTCCTCCGGGACAGAGCTCCATGAGCAGTTCTTC. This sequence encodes CASSSSGTELHEQFF.

The CDR3 DNA is TGTGCCAGCAGTTTCCAAGGACAGGTTGGGAACTATGGCTACACCTTC. It translates to CASSFQGQVGNYGYTF. V and J are TRBV5-5 and TRBJ1-2; 7 bases are shared with TRBD1. This CDR3 contains 16 residues. V trimming: 5 bases; J trimming: 2 bases; junction bases outside the gene matches: 12. CDR1 and CDR2 (germline): SGHKS, YYEKEE (reference sequence).

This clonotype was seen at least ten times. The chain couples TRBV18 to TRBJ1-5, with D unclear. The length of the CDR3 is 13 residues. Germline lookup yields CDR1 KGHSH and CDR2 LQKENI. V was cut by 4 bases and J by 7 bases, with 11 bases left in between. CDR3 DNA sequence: TGTGCCAGCTCACGGGGTGAGAGGCAGCCCCAGCATTTT. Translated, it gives CASSRGERQPQHF.

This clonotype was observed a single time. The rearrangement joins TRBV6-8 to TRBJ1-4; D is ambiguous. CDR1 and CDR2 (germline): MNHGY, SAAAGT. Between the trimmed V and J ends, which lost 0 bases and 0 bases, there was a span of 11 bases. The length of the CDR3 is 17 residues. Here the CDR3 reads CASSYSYQSATNEKLFF. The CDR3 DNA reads TGTGCCAGCAGTTACTCTTACCAAAGCGCAACTAATGAAAAACTGTTTTTT.

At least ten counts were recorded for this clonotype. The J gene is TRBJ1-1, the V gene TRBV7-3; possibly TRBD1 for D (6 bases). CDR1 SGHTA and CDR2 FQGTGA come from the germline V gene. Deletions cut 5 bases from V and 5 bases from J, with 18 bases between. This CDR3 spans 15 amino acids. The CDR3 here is CASSGTTGRRTEAFF. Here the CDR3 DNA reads TGTGCCAGCAGCGGGACGACAGGCCGGAGGACTGAAGCTTTCTTT.

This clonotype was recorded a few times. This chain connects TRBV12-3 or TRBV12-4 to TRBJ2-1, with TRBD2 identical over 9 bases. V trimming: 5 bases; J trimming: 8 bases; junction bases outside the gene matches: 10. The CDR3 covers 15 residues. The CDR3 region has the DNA TGTGCCAGCAGTGACCGCATTAGCGGGAGCCATGAGCAGTTCTTC. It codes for CASSDRISGSHEQFF.

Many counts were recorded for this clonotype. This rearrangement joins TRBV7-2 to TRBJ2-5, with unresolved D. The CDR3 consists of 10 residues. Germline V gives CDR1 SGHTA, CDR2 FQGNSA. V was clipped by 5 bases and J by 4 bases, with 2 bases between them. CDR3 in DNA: TGTGCCAGCAGCCCAGAGACCCAGTACTTC. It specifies CASSPETQYF.

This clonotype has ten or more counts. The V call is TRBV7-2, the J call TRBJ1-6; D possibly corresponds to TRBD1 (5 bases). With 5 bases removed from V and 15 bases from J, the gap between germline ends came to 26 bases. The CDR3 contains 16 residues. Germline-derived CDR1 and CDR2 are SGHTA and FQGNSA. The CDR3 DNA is TGTGCCAGCAGCAGAGCCGGGACTAAACTATCGGTTCACCTCCACTTT. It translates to CASSRAGTKLSVHLHF.

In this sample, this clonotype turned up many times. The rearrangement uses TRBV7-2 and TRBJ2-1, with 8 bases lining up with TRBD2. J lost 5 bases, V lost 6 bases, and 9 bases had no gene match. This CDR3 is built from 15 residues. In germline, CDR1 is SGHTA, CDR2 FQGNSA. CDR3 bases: TGTGCCAGCAGTAGAGCGGGGGAAGGGGACAATGAGCAGTTCTTC. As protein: CASSRAGEGDNEQFF.

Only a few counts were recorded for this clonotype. The CDR3 nucleotides are TGTGCCAGCTCACCAGGAGCAGGGCCGAAGGGTCAGCCCCAGCATTTT. Translation: CASSPGAGPKGQPQHF. This rearrangement joins TRBV18 to TRBJ1-5; tentatively, D is TRBD1 (5 bases). The V and J ends lost 2 bases and 6 bases respectively, with 17 bases between them. CDR1 is KGHSH, CDR2 LQKENI, per germline. This CDR3 contains 16 residues.

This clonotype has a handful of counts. The CDR3 DNA follows: TGTGCCAGCAGCACCCCCAGTCGACAGGCGCTTACAACTAATGAAAAACTGTTTTTT. Protein: CASSTPSRQALTTNEKLFF. This chain connects TRBV11-3 to TRBJ1-4, with D possibly matching TRBD1 (6 bases). The CDR3 has 19 residues. The germline V gene encodes CDR1 SGHNT and CDR2 YENEEA. V was cut by 5 bases and J by 0 bases, with 22 bases left in between. The full variable domain, rest sourced from reference TRBV11-3 and TRBJ1-4, is EAGVVQSPRYKIIEKKQPVAFWCNPISGHNTLYWYLQNLGQGPELLIRYENEEAVDDSQLPKDRFSAERLKGVDSTLKIQPAELGDSAVYLCASSTPSRQALTTNEKLFFGSGTQLSVL.

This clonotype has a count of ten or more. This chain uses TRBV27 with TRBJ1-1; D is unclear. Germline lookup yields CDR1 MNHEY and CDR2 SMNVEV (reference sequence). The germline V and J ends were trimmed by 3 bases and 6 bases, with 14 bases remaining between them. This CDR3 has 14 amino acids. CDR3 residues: CASSFSEVGAEAFF. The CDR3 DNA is TGTGCCAGCAGTTTTTCGGAGGTGGGCGCTGAAGCTTTCTTT.